The clone carrying this T cell receptor beta chain was detected a few times. One entry per CDR3 protein, called by TCRdb with MiXCR from the RT-PCR reads. The sample comprises over 150,000 distinct CDR3 sequences, about 30% of which are singletons, and approximately 3.5% rests with the top ten. The sample is drawn from a study of patients and donors after allogeneic stem cell transplantation. The CDR3 consists of 14 residues. From germline, CDR1 is LGHNA and CDR2 YNFKEQ. The V end was cut by 2 bases, the J end by 7 bases, with 12 bases between. This TCR was recovered from a human donor who was either an allogeneic HSCT recipient or a stem cell or donor lymphocyte infusion donor (not recorded which). It is not recorded whose cells these are; they may come from a transplant donor. The sequencing sample was made of blood, either unsorted or a sorted T cell fraction (not recorded which). The V gene is TRBV4-2, the J gene TRBJ2-1; no firm D call. CDR3 protein: CASSQNPLENEQFF. The CDR3 DNA reads as TGTGCCAGCAGCCAAAATCCCCTAGAGAATGAGCAGTTCTTC.